This section outlines one T cell receptor (beta chain) sequence together with its context. Its specificity is unknown. Sorted regulatory T cells were CD4-positive, CD25-high and CD127-low or negative. This table comes from immunoSEQ multiplex PCR, and its TCRdb copy is limited to in-frame clones, with some not included. Here the sample spans 20,000 to 30,000 clones, around 92% being singletons. This sample is drawn from a study of B cell selection in AIRE deficiency. The study, taken as a whole, reports: AIRE-deficient Tconv and Treg repertoires matched healthy donors in TCRBV, CDR3 length, diversity. TCRbeta-only data showed under 45% of shared healthy Treg sequences in healthy Tconv. About 30.6% of healthy-shared Treg sequences were found among patient Tconv cells.

The CDR3 loop spans 14 amino acids. V was clipped by 2 bases and J by 1 base, with 6 bases between them. Germline CDR1 and CDR2: KGHSH and LQKENI. This sequence was found in a human donor in good health. Sequenced input: CD4+CD25+ Tregs sorted from PBMCs. This chain uses TRBV18 with TRBJ1-3; D gene unclear. CDR3 DNA sequence: TGTGCCAGCTCACCAAGGCGTTCTGGAAACACCATATATTTT. Translating gives CASSPRRSGNTIYF.